What follows are 21 T cell receptor beta chains derived from one specimen sequenced in a study of T cells after yellow fever vaccination (dated by TCRdb to between 2017 and 2020). The library was prepared using 5' RACE. The run used an Illumina HiSeq 2500. The raw public data were reprocessed by TCRdb itself: fastp quality trimming at Q25, MiXCR clonotype calling, in-frame beta chains only. Under each unique CDR3 protein, matching rows form one entry showing the most common genes and DNA. This sample holds about 510,000 distinct CDR3 sequences; just over 20% were observed only once. The ten largest clonotypes hold about a sixth of the sample. The treatment or condition label, as the study defines it: live attenuated yellow fever vaccine strain. The specimen comprised PBMCs, sampled roughly 20 days after the first yellow fever vaccination. These receptors were obtained from a man aged 18 to 30 who received the YFV17D yellow fever vaccine.

The rearrangement links TRBV23-1 to TRBJ2-5, with D possibly being TRBD1 or TRBD2 (5 bases each). TRBV23-1 is given ORF status, its function remaining uncertain. This CDR3 has 12 residues. V lost 2 bases, J lost 14 bases, and 15 bases lay in between. CDR3 residues: CASSQNSGPLYF. CDR3 DNA sequence: TGCGCCAGCAGTCAAAATTCGGGACCCCTTTACTTC.

The chain couples TRBV4-2 to TRBJ2-3; 8 bases align to TRBD2. The trim removed 3 bases at V and 1 base at J, leaving 15 bases unmatched. This CDR3 region has 19 residues. Germline V gives CDR1 LGHNA, CDR2 YNFKEQ. CDR3: CASSHAGGSGDMGTDTQYF. CDR3 nucleotides: TGTGCCAGCAGCCACGCGGGTGGTAGCGGGGATATGGGCACAGATACGCAGTATTTT.

This clonotype was recorded a few times. This chain joins TRBV7-2 and TRBJ2-3; the D call may be TRBD1 or TRBD2 (5 bases each). Germline V gives CDR1 SGHTA, CDR2 FQGNSA. The CDR3 spans 14 residues. V lost 5 bases and J 4 bases, leaving 13 bases between the germline ends. The CDR3 loop reads CASSGTSAADTQYF. DNA of the CDR3: TGTGCCAGCAGCGGGACCTCGGCTGCAGATACGCAGTATTTT.

The CDR3 spells CASSTFAGTDEKLFF. In nucleotides, the CDR3 is TGTGCCAGCAGCACTTTTGCGGGGACAGACGAAAAACTGTTTTTT. This chain uses TRBV5-5 with TRBJ1-4, with TRBD1 identical over 7 bases. The CDR3 extends over 15 amino acids. J lost 8 bases, V lost 4 bases, and 11 bases had no gene match. Per the germline V gene, CDR1 is SGHKS and CDR2 is YYEKEE (reference sequence).

The genes are TRBV15 and TRBJ1-2; D may be TRBD1 (6 bases). V lost 2 bases and J 3 bases, leaving 10 bases between the germline ends. This CDR3 contains 14 residues. CDR1 LNHNV and CDR2 YYDKDF come from the germline V gene (reference sequence). CDR3 loop: CATSRHRQDYGYTF. The DNA of the CDR3 is TGTGCCACCAGCAGACACCGACAGGACTATGGCTACACCTTC.

This chain links TRBV6-4 with TRBJ1-1, with no clear D. The CDR3 is made up of 15 amino acids. Germline V lookup: CDR1 MRHNA, CDR2 SNTAGT. V was trimmed by 3 bases and J by 0 bases, leaving 11 bases between them. The CDR3 spells CASSESANLNTEAFF. In DNA, the CDR3 is TGTGCCAGCAGTGAATCGGCTAATCTGAACACTGAAGCTTTCTTT.

This clonotype has more than one count but fewer than ten. This rearrangement joins TRBV6-1 to TRBJ1-5; 7 nucleotides line up with TRBD1. The CDR3 runs 15 residues. Germline CDR1 MNHNS, CDR2 SASEGT. The ends lost 6 bases at V and 6 bases at J; junction bases unmatched: 11. As DNA, the CDR3 is TGTGCCAGCAGCCGAGTTCGAGGGGGCGGTCAGCCCCAGCATTTT. Translated, it gives CASSRVRGGGQPQHF.

This chain links TRBV5-1 with TRBJ1-1; D remains ambiguous. The CDR3 totals 16 residues. Germline values: CDR1 SGHRS, CDR2 YFSETQ. Trimming cost V 0 bases and J 0 bases, with 12 bases left between them. The CDR3 reads CASSLASGHLNTEAFF. The CDR3, as DNA: TGCGCCAGCAGCTTGGCCTCCGGTCACTTGAACACTGAAGCTTTCTTT.

The V gene is TRBV7-2, the J gene TRBJ2-7; tentative D call: TRBD2 (6 bases). The V end was cut by 2 bases, the J end by 4 bases, with 12 bases between. The germline CDR1 and CDR2 sequences are SGHTA and FQGNSA. This CDR3 is 14 amino acids long. CDR3 amino acids: CASSLTGVGYEQYF. The CDR3 DNA follows: TGTGCCAGCAGCTTAACGGGGGTAGGTTACGAGCAGTACTTC.

This clonotype has ten or more counts. The chain joins TRBV25-1 to TRBJ1-4, with D unresolved. This CDR3 contains 15 residues. Per the germline V gene, CDR1 is MGHDK and CDR2 is SYGVNS. The V end lost 6 bases, the J end lost 0 bases, and 11 bases lay between the germline ends. CDR3 nucleotide sequence: TGTGCCAGCAGCGTCGGCGGGGCAACTAATGAAAAACTGTTTTTT. Its protein is CASSVGGATNEKLFF.

The gene calls are TRBV20-1 and TRBJ1-1; 7 nucleotides line up with TRBD1. The CDR3 has 14 residues. The V segment lost 0 bases and the J segment 1 base; nucleotides outside the gene matches: 2. Germline V gene sequence: CDR1 DFQATT, CDR2 SNEGSKA (reference sequence). The DNA for the CDR3 is TGCAGTGCTAGAGAAGGGACAGCGAACACTGAAGCTTTCTTT. It translates to CSAREGTANTEAFF.

The count of this clonotype is one. J is TRBJ1-5 and V is TRBV19, with a weak D call TRBD1 (6 bases). CDR3 length equals 14 residues. The germline V gene has CDR1 LNHDA and CDR2 SQIVND (reference sequence). V was trimmed by 2 bases and J by 4 bases, leaving 9 bases between them. This CDR3 reads CASSITQGNQPQHF. The CDR3 region has the DNA TGTGCCAGTAGTATAACACAGGGAAATCAGCCCCAGCATTTT. The full variable domain, its missing parts supplied by reference TRBV19 and TRBJ1-5, is DGGITQSPKYLFRKEGQNVTLSCEQNLNHDAMYWYRQDPGQGLRLIYYSQIVNDFQKGDIAEGYSVSREKKESFPLTVTSAQKNPTAFYLCASSITQGNQPQHFGDGTRLSIL.

This chain joins TRBV20-1 and TRBJ2-3, with 7 positions matching TRBD2. After removal of 6 bases from V and 4 bases from J, the junction contained 13 bases not matched to a gene. This CDR3 contains 15 residues. Germline V gives CDR1 DFQATT, CDR2 SNEGSKA (reference sequence). The CDR3 DNA reads TGCAGTGCCAACCCCGGGGGGAGCTTCGCAGATACGCAGTATTTT. Its translation: CSANPGGSFADTQYF.

The chain uses TRBV6-2 or TRBV6-3 and TRBJ2-1, with D perhaps assigned TRBD1 or TRBD2 (5 bases each). Germline V lookup: CDR1 MNHEY, CDR2 SVGEGT. Trimming pared 7 bases from V and 0 bases from J, leaving 16 bases between. The CDR3 runs 16 residues. CDR3 coding DNA: TGTGCCAGCAAACCTAGAGGGACCTACTCCTACAATGAGCAGTTCTTC. It encodes CASKPRGTYSYNEQFF.

The chain carries TRBV4-1 and TRBJ2-4, with 8 nucleotides matching TRBD2. The CDR3 sequence is 20 residues long. Germline values: CDR1 MGHRA, CDR2 YSYEKL. The junction had 19 bases not matched to a gene; V was cut back by 4 bases and J by 2 bases. CDR3 loop: CASSPWSRGVPGTSKNIQYF. The CDR3 nucleotides are TGCGCCAGCAGCCCCTGGTCGCGGGGGGTACCGGGTACGTCCAAAAACATTCAGTACTTC.

This clonotype was counted between two and nine times. J is TRBJ2-2 and V is TRBV5-5, with a weak D call TRBD1 (6 bases). The CDR3 extends over 14 amino acids. Trimming shortened V by 6 bases and J by 6 bases, and 15 bases separated the two germline ends. The germline gives CDR1 SGHKS, CDR2 YYEKEE (reference sequence). The CDR3 here is CASNLGAGAGELFF. CDR3 nucleotide sequence: TGTGCCAGCAATTTGGGGGCTGGCGCCGGGGAGCTGTTTTTT.

The chain couples TRBV21-1 to TRBJ1-2. TRBV21-1 is a known pseudogene. CDR3 length: 16 amino acids. The CDR3 loop reads CASSKASSRPDSGYTF. CDR3 coding DNA: TGTGCCAGCAGCAAAGCGTCTTCTCGGCCAGATTCTGGCTACACCTTC.

The chain joins TRBV9 to TRBJ2-2, with D possibly matching TRBD1 (5 bases). The CDR3 contains 15 residues. CDR1 is SGDLS, CDR2 YYNGEE, per germline. V lost 0 bases to trimming and J lost 2 bases, with 8 bases between them. CDR3 sequence reads: CASSVGTPNTGELFF. In DNA form, the CDR3 reads TGTGCCAGCAGCGTAGGGACACCAAACACCGGGGAGCTGTTTTTT.

This clonotype was detected only a few times. The J gene is TRBJ1-3, the V gene TRBV5-5, with 9 bases identical to TRBD1. With V trimmed by 5 bases and J by 2 bases, 8 bases remained unmatched. CDR3 length: 16 residues. Germline-derived CDR1 and CDR2 are SGHKS and YYEKEE (reference sequence). The CDR3 reads CASSSGTGFTGNTIYF. The CDR3 DNA is TGTGCCAGCAGTTCCGGGACAGGGTTCACTGGAAACACCATATATTTT.

The chain is built from TRBV29-1 and TRBJ2-7; 8 bases are a match to TRBD2. V lost 4 bases and J lost 3; bases outside the gene matches: 5. Germline V gene data show CDR1 as SQVTM and CDR2 as ANQGSEA. This CDR3 is 13 amino acids long. CDR3 DNA: TGCAGCGTTGCGCTAGCGGGCCGCTACGAGCAGTACGTC. Encoded protein: CSVALAGRYEQYV.

The chain combines TRBV24-1 with TRBJ2-1; tentatively, D is TRBD2 (6 bases). V dropped 3 bases and J dropped 0 bases, with 11 bases sitting between them. The CDR3 has 16 amino acids. Germline V lookup: CDR1 KGHDR, CDR2 SFDVKD. The CDR3, as DNA: TGTGCCACCAGTGATGGTGGGGGGAGCTCCTACAATGAGCAGTTCTTC. Its translation: CATSDGGGSSYNEQFF.